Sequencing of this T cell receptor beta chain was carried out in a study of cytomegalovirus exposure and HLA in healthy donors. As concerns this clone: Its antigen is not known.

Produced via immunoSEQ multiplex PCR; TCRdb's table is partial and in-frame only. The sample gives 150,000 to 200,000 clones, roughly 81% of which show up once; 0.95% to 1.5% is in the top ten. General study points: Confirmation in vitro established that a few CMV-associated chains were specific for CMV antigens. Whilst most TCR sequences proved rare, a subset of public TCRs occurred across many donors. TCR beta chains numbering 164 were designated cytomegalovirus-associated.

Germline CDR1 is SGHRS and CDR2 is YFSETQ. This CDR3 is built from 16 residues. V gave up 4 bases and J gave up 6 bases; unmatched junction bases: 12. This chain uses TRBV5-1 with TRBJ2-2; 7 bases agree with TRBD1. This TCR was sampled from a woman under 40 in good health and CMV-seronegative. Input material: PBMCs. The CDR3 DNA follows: TGCGCCAGCAGCGAAGCCGGGACAGACATACCCGGGGAGCTGTTTTTT. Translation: CASSEAGTDIPGELFF.